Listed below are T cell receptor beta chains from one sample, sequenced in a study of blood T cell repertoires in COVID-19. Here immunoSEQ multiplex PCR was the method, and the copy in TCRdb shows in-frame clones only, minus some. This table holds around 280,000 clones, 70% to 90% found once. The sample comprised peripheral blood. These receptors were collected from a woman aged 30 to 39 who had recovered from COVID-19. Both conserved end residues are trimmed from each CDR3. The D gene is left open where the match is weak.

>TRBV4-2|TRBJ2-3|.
ASSHYRQLGTDTQY
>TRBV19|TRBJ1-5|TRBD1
ASSPRTGGNQPQH
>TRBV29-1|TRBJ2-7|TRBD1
SVGDRANYEQY
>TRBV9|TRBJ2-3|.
ASSATFWDTQY
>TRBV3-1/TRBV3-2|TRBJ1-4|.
ATAPRQGLNEKLF
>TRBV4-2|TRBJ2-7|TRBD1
ASSQDRGVEQY
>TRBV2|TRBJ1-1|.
AILGGNTEAF
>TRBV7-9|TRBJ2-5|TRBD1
ASSFAGQGQETQY
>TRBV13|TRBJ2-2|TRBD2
ASSSTGLAGNTGELF
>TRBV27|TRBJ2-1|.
ASTLIVSGYNEQF
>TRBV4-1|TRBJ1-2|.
ASSQEGTGRNYGYT
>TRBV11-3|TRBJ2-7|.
ASSLGPGHEQY
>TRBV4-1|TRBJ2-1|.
ASSQVRGTYNEQF
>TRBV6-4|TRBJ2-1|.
ASSDSGTSNEQF
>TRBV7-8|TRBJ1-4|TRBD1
ASSFFPSTGGAATNEKLF
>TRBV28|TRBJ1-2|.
ASSSTTDSYGYT
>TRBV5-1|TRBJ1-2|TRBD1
ASSLAGQVTSNYGYT
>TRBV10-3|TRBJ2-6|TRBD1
AISGGQGPSGANVLT
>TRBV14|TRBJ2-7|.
ASSQLLNSYEQY
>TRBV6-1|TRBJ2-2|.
ASSEDGSGTGELF
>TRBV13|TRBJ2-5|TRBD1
ASAFRGTETQY
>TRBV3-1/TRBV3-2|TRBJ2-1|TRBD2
ASSLSRGGGAPLEQF
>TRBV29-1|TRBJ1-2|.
SVEALDRNYGYT
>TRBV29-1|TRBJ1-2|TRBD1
SVEEGDRVDGYT
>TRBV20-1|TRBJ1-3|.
SASLPSGNTIY
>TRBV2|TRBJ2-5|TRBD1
ASRPGTGGETQY
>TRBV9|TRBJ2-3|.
ASSVGQAPTDTQY
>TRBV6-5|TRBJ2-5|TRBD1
ASSPGGAARTQY
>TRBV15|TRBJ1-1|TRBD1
ATSRDRDRNTEAF
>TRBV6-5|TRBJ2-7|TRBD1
ASSSDGDSGIYEQY
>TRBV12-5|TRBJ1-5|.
ASGLSGNDNQPQH
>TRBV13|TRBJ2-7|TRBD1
ASSLGGTGKHEQY
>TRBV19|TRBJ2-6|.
ASRLEGANVLT
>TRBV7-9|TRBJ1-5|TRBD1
ASSSRDRGSHQPQH
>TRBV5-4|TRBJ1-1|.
ASREGSGEAF
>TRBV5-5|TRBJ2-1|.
ASSFPGSSYNEQF
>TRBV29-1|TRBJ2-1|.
SALTGNEQF
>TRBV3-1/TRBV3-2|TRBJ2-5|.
ASSPWARGQETQY
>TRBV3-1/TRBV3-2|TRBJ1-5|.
ASSQAGKGEQPQH
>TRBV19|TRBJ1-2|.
ASSILGERNYGYT
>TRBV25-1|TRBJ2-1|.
ASSKLFGSYNEQF
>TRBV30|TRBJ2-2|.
AWTRFANTGELF
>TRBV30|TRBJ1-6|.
AGRDKRDSPLH
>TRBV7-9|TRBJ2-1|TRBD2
ASSLVAGVGYNEQF
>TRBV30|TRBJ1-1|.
AWSSLGQSWGTEAF
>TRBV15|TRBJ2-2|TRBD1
ATSRYGTGLPGELF
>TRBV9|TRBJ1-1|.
ASSLSGTNTEAF
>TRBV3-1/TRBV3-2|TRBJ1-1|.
ASSHGWDTVNTEAF
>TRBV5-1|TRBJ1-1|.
ASSSEDTEAF
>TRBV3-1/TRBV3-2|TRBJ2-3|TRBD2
ASSQNSGGRTDTQY
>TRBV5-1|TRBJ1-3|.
ASSLAGYGNTIY
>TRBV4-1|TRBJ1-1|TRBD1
ASSQEGRDRGAF
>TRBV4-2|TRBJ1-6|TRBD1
ASSHAQTGAYYNSPLH